One and the same sample provided the 32 T cell receptor beta chains below, sequenced in a study of blood T cell repertoires in COVID-19 (dated by TCRdb to about 2020). Receptor amplification or capture employed the immunoSEQ multiplex PCR assay. What TCRdb holds here is the immuneACCESS table cut down to in-frame rearrangements. Part of the clones is not present; checked against another copy, under half of the missing clones reflect an unresolved V gene, and the others are unexplained. This sample lists 25,000 to 35,000 clones; 85% were detected once. The ten largest account for around 8.6% of the sample. Sequenced input: peripheral blood. These receptors were obtained from a man older than 75 with active COVID-19.

The V gene is TRBV3-1 (or the pseudogene TRBV3-2), the J gene TRBJ2-4; D is undetermined. Trimming took 3 bases from V and 0 from J, leaving 12 bases between them. The CDR3 sequence is 16 residues long. Germline loops: CDR1 LGHDT, CDR2 YNNKEL (reference sequence). The CDR3 region is CASSHNEAIAKNIQYF. DNA of the CDR3: TGTGCCAGCAGCCACAATGAAGCGATAGCCAAAAACATTCAGTACTTC.

The chain recombines TRBV18 with TRBJ1-1; 7 bases agree with TRBD1. This CDR3 region has 14 residues. Germline-derived CDR1 and CDR2 are KGHSH and LQKENI. The V and J ends lost 3 bases and 1 base, in that order; junction bases with no gene match: 2. In DNA form, the CDR3 reads TGTGCCAGCTCACCCGGACAGGAGAACACTGAAGCTTTCTTT. This codes for CASSPGQENTEAFF.

The chain employs TRBV7-9 and TRBJ2-7, with D maybe TRBD1 (6 bases). Germline V gene data show CDR1 as SEHNR and CDR2 as FQNEAQ (reference sequence). Trimming took 5 bases from V and 4 from J, leaving 12 bases between them. CDR3 length: 13 residues. The CDR3 spells CASSNRDYYEQYF. The CDR3 DNA follows: TGTGCCAGCAGCAACAGGGATTATTACGAGCAGTACTTC.

CDR3 DNA: TGCGCCAACAGGGGTGTCAGGATCAGCAATGAGCAGTTCTTC. Encoded protein: CANRGVRISNEQFF. This chain uses TRBV23-1 with TRBJ2-1; 7 positions match TRBD1. TRBV23-1 is flagged as an ORF with uncertain function. This CDR3 spans 14 amino acids. After removal of 10 bases from V and 6 bases from J, the junction contained 12 bases not matched to a gene.

V and J are TRBV3-1 (or the pseudogene TRBV3-2) and TRBJ2-2; tentative D call: TRBD1 (6 bases). The germline gives CDR1 LGHDT, CDR2 YNNKEL (reference sequence). V was shortened by 6 bases and J by 7 bases, with 12 bases between the two germline ends. The CDR3 has 13 residues. This chain's CDR3 is CASRIQGDGELFF. CDR3 DNA: TGTGCCAGCAGGATACAGGGAGACGGGGAGCTGTTTTTT.

The chain has TRBV19 and TRBJ2-7, with 7 bases lining up with TRBD1. Germline V gene sequence: CDR1 LNHDA, CDR2 SQIVND (reference sequence). V was pared by 0 bases and J by 1 base, with 0 bases of the junction left unmatched. This CDR3 region has 14 residues. The CDR3 sequence is CASSIDRGSYEQYF. DNA for the CDR3: TGTGCCAGTAGTATAGACAGGGGGTCCTACGAGCAGTACTTC. Filled out from reference TRBV19 and TRBJ2-7, the complete variable domain reads DGGITQSPKYLFRKEGQNVTLSCEQNLNHDAMYWYRQDPGQGLRLIYYSQIVNDFQKGDIAEGYSVSREKKESFPLTVTSAQKNPTAFYLCASSIDRGSYEQYFGPGTRLTVT.

This clone was seen a handful of times. The CDR3 sequence is CASRDRGRSPLHF. CDR3 DNA: TGTGCCAGTAGGGACAGGGGACGTTCACCCCTCCACTTT. The chain is built from TRBV19 and TRBJ1-6; TRBD1 agrees at 9 bases. In germline, CDR1 is LNHDA, CDR2 SQIVND (reference sequence). Germline trimming cut 6 bases from V and 9 bases from J; bases unmatched to any gene: 3. The CDR3 covers 13 residues.

This clone was found a few times. The rearrangement joins TRBV7-6 to TRBJ2-2; 9 bases agree with TRBD2. This CDR3 has 16 amino acids. V shed 5 bases, J shed 1 base, and the junction held 5 bases outside the gene matches. The germline CDR1 and CDR2 sequences are SGHVS and FNYEAQ. The DNA of the CDR3 is TGTGCCAGCAGCCGATTTAGCGGGGGGAACACCGGGGAGCTGTTTTTT. Its translation: CASSRFSGGNTGELFF.

This rearrangement joins TRBV7-9 to TRBJ2-4; 7 bases align to TRBD1. The CDR3 consists of 16 residues. The germline V gene encodes CDR1 SEHNR and CDR2 FQNEAQ (reference sequence). Trimming took 5 bases from V and 9 from J; bases not matched to a gene: 16. CDR3 nucleotide sequence: TGTGCCAGCAGCAGTTCCGGGGACAGCTATTATAGCATTCAGTACTTC. Translating it yields CASSSSGDSYYSIQYF. The full variable domain, in which reference TRBV7-9 and TRBJ2-4 provide the parts outside the CDR3, is DTGVSQNPRHKITKRGQNVTFRCDPISEHNRLYWYRQTLGQGPEFLTYFQNEAQLEKSRLLSDRFSAERPKGSFSTLEIQRTEQGDSAMYLCASSSSGDSYYSIQYFGAGTRLSVL.

V is TRBV9 and J is TRBJ1-6, with D tentatively TRBD1 (5 bases). Germline CDR1 SGDLS, CDR2 YYNGEE. This CDR3 spans 14 amino acids. Trimming took 0 bases from V and 13 from J, leaving 14 bases between them. This chain's CDR3 is CASSVDDSYRPLHF. In DNA form, the CDR3 reads TGTGCCAGCAGCGTAGATGACAGCTATCGCCCCCTCCACTTT.

This sequence joins TRBV6-1 and TRBJ1-5, with TRBD1 identical over 8 bases. The germline CDR1 and CDR2 sequences are MNHNS and SASEGT. The CDR3 runs to 14 residues. Trimming removed 0 bases from V and 11 bases from J; junction bases left unmatched: 6. The CDR3 DNA follows: TGTGCCAGCAGTGAAGCGGGGACAGGTATAGCCCAGCATTTT. Its protein is CASSEAGTGIAQHF.

The chain combines TRBV18 with TRBJ2-7, with D perhaps matching TRBD2 (5 bases). Trimming pared 3 bases from V and 3 bases from J, leaving 12 bases between. CDR1 and CDR2 from the germline V gene are KGHSH and LQKENI. CDR3 size: 14 residues. The CDR3 protein is CASSPTTGSYEQYF. The CDR3 DNA is TGTGCCAGCTCACCGACAACGGGGAGCTACGAGCAGTACTTC.

J is TRBJ2-3 and V is TRBV5-4; 7 nucleotides agree with TRBD2. Germline CDR1 reads SGHNT; CDR2 reads YYREEE (reference sequence). CDR3 length equals 15 residues. V lost 3 bases to trimming and J lost 0 bases; unmatched junction nucleotides: 4. The CDR3 protein is CASSSTSESTDTQYF. CDR3 bases: TGTGCCAGCAGCTCCACTAGCGAGAGCACAGATACGCAGTATTTT.

This clone was seen a handful of times. The rearrangement uses TRBV5-6 and TRBJ2-1, with D maybe TRBD1 (6 bases). Germline-derived CDR1 and CDR2 are SGHDT and YYEEEE. The V end lost 4 bases, the J end lost 7 bases, and 6 bases lay between the germline ends. The CDR3 runs 11 residues. As DNA, the CDR3 is TGTGCCAGCAGCGACAGGAATGAGCAGTTCTTC. Its protein is CASSDRNEQFF.

The genes are TRBV18 and TRBJ1-2; D gene uncertain. CDR1 and CDR2 from the germline V gene are KGHSH and LQKENI. The CDR3 runs 13 residues. V lost 3 bases to trimming and J lost 3 bases, with 8 bases between them. CDR3 sequence: CASSPGSDYGYTF. The DNA of the CDR3 is TGTGCCAGCTCACCCGGTTCGGACTATGGCTACACCTTC.

This sequence joins TRBV5-1 and TRBJ2-3, with 9 bases matching TRBD1. V shed 4 bases, J shed 3 bases, and the junction held 6 bases outside the gene matches. Germline CDR1 is SGHRS and CDR2 is YFSETQ. This CDR3 has 15 amino acids. CDR3 residues: CASSGGQGGTDTQYF. CDR3 nucleotide sequence: TGCGCCAGCAGCGGGGGACAGGGTGGTACAGATACGCAGTATTTT.

This chain connects TRBV19 to TRBJ2-2; TRBD2 aligns across 8 bases. The CDR3 contains 14 residues. Losses at the gene ends were 10 bases for V and 2 bases for J; bases not matched to a gene: 6. The V gene's germline CDR1 is LNHDA and CDR2 SQIVND (reference sequence). CDR3 loop: CATSGTSNTGELFF. In nucleotides, the CDR3 is TGTGCCACCTCCGGGACTAGTAACACCGGGGAGCTGTTTTTT.

This rearrangement joins TRBV30 to TRBJ2-5; TRBD2 matches 10 bases. J lost 5 bases, V lost 3 bases, and 6 bases had no gene match. The CDR3 contains 14 residues. Germline V gene lookup returns CDR1 GTSNPN and CDR2 SVGIG (reference sequence). Here the CDR3 DNA reads TGTGCCTGGAGAGCAGCGGGGGGGGTGGAGACCCAGTACTTC. Translation: CAWRAAGGVETQYF. Using reference TRBV30 and TRBJ2-5 for the parts outside the CDR3, the full variable domain is SQTIHQWPATLVQPVGSPLSLECTVEGTSNPNLYWYRQAAGRGLQLLFYSVGIGQISSEVPQNLSASRPQDRQFILSSKKLLLSDSGFYLCAWRAAGGVETQYFGPGTRLLVL.

V usage is TRBV6-5 and J usage is TRBJ2-7; a weak D match, TRBD1 (5 bases). This CDR3 is built from 12 residues. Trimming took 0 bases from V and 7 from J, leaving 7 bases between them. CDR1 MNHEY and CDR2 SVGAGI come from the germline V gene. CDR3 sequence: CASSYSGREQYF. In DNA, the CDR3 is TGTGCCAGCAGTTACTCGGGGCGGGAGCAGTACTTC.

The CDR3 DNA reads TGTGCCAGCTCAATTCGGGGGGCTCAAGAGACCCAGTACTTC. This codes for CASSIRGAQETQYF. The chain has TRBV18 and TRBJ2-5; D is possibly TRBD2 (7 bases). V was clipped by 5 bases and J by 2 bases, with 12 bases between them. Germline values: CDR1 KGHSH, CDR2 LQKENI. This CDR3 is 14 amino acids long.

The V call is TRBV6-6, the J call TRBJ2-3; 8 bases fit TRBD2. The CDR3 extends over 16 amino acids. With 3 bases clipped from V and 5 bases from J, the junction kept 10 bases outside the gene matches. Germline V gene sequence: CDR1 MNHNY, CDR2 SVGAGI (reference sequence). This CDR3 reads CASSYLGRGAEDTQYF. CDR3 sequence (DNA): TGTGCCAGCAGTTATCTGGGGCGGGGGGCCGAAGATACGCAGTATTTT.

The V and J genes are TRBV9 and TRBJ2-3, with D possibly matching TRBD1 (5 bases). Germline V gene data show CDR1 as SGDLS and CDR2 as YYNGEE. The V end was cut by 4 bases, the J end by 2 bases, with 11 bases between. The CDR3 consists of 14 residues. The CDR3: CASSPGHATDTQYF. The DNA for the CDR3 is TGTGCCAGCAGCCCAGGACACGCCACAGATACGCAGTATTTT.

V gene TRBV7-9 combines with J gene TRBJ2-4; 9 bases line up with TRBD2. The CDR3 is 15 residues long. J was trimmed by 4 bases and V by 5 bases; bases with no gene match: 6. Germline CDR1 reads SEHNR; CDR2 reads FQNEAQ (reference sequence). In DNA, the CDR3 is TGTGCCAGCAGCCATAGCGGGGGATTAAAAAACATTCAGTACTTC. Its protein product is CASSHSGGLKNIQYF.

The chain has TRBV3-1 (or the pseudogene TRBV3-2) and TRBJ2-1; possible D gene TRBD2, 6 bases. CDR1 is LGHDT and CDR2 is YNNKEL in the germline V gene (reference sequence). V gave up 2 bases and J gave up 8 bases, with 22 bases separating them. This CDR3 comprises 17 residues. CDR3 in amino acids: CASSQKGGGVYPYEQFF. The CDR3 coding sequence is TGTGCCAGCAGCCAAAAGGGCGGCGGGGTCTACCCCTATGAGCAGTTCTTC.

The chain is built from TRBV27 and TRBJ2-3; 12 nucleotides line up with TRBD1. This CDR3 has 15 amino acids. V shed 5 bases, J shed 9 bases, and the junction held 9 bases outside the gene matches. CDR1 MNHEY and CDR2 SMNVEV come from the germline V gene (reference sequence). The CDR3 sequence is CASSPRDRGRWTQYF. In nucleotides, the CDR3 is TGTGCCAGCAGTCCCCGGGACAGGGGGCGCTGGACGCAGTATTTT.

V and J are TRBV24-1 and TRBJ2-5; D perhaps matches TRBD1 (6 bases). Per germline, CDR1 KGHDR and CDR2 SFDVKD. With 5 bases removed from V and 2 bases from J, the gap between germline ends came to 11 bases. This CDR3 is built from 14 residues. CDR3 loop: CATSGGGSQETQYF. CDR3 bases: TGTGCCACCAGTGGTGGGGGCAGTCAAGAGACCCAGTACTTC.

The rearrangement joins TRBV5-1 to TRBJ2-2, with D perhaps matching TRBD1 (6 bases). The CDR3 is made up of 16 amino acids. CDR1 is SGHRS and CDR2 is YFSETQ in the germline V gene. V lost 1 base to trimming and J lost 1 base, with 11 bases between them. CDR3 residues: CASSLLQGMNTGELFF. The DNA of the CDR3 is TGCGCCAGCAGCTTGTTGCAGGGGATGAACACCGGGGAGCTGTTTTTT.

To note about this clone: The junction shows a germline mismatch at one end, possibly a read error. The chain recombines TRBV3-1 (or the pseudogene TRBV3-2) with TRBJ1-2, with a possible D match to TRBD1 (5 bases). The germline gives CDR1 LGHDT, CDR2 YNNKEL (reference sequence). The CDR3 spans 14 residues. CDR3 coding DNA: TGTGCCAGCAGCCAAGACCCAGACAGCTATGGCTACGCCTTC. Translating gives CASSQDPDSYGYAF.

The chain employs TRBV9 and TRBJ1-2; D unclear. V was pared by 0 bases and J by 4 bases, with 10 bases between. Germline CDR1 and CDR2: SGDLS and YYNGEE. CDR3 length: 14 residues. The CDR3 DNA is TGTGCCAGCAGCGTAGCTGAGGCGGGCTATGGCTACACCTTC. It specifies CASSVAEAGYGYTF.

The chain combines TRBV11-2 with TRBJ1-1; D unclear. This CDR3 contains 14 residues. Trimming took off 1 base at V and 2 bases at J, with 8 bases between the two ends. Germline V CDR1 and CDR2: SGHAT, FQNNGV. As DNA, the CDR3 is TGTGCCAGCAGCTTAGCCACACTAAACACTGAAGCTTTCTTT. As protein: CASSLATLNTEAFF.

The chain carries TRBV27 and TRBJ2-7; D may be TRBD1 (6 bases). This CDR3 is 14 amino acids long. Germline V gene sequence: CDR1 MNHEY, CDR2 SMNVEV (reference sequence). Trimming took off 6 bases at V and 1 base at J, with 13 bases between the two ends. The CDR3 bases are TGTGCCAGCAGCCGCCTGGACAGTTCCTACGAGCAGTACTTC. It translates to CASSRLDSSYEQYF.

The chain links TRBV7-8 to TRBJ1-1, with TRBD1 matching over 10 bases. The CDR3 has 13 amino acids. Germline V lookup: CDR1 SGHVS, CDR2 FQNEAQ. The trim removed 3 bases at V and 6 bases at J, leaving 1 base unmatched. CDR3 sequence reads: CASSFGTGAEAFF. DNA of the CDR3: TGTGCCAGCAGCTTCGGGACAGGGGCTGAAGCTTTCTTT. The full variable domain, its missing parts supplied by reference TRBV7-8 and TRBJ1-1, is GAGVSQSPRYKVAKRGQDVALRCDPISGHVSLFWYQQALGQGPEFLTYFQNEAQLDKSGLPSDRFFAERPEGSVSTLKIQRTQQEDSAVYLCASSFGTGAEAFFGQGTRLTVV.